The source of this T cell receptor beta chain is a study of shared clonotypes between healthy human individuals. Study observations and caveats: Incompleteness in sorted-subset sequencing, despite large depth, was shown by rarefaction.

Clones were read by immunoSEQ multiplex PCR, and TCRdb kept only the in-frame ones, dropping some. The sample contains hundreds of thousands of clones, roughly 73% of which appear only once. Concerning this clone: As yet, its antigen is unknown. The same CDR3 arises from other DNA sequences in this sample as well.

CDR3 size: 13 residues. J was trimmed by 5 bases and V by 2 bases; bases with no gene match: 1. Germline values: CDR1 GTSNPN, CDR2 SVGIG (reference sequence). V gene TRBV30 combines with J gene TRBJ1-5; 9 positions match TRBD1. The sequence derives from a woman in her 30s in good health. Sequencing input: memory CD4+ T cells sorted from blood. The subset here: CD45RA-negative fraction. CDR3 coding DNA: TGTGCCTGGAGTACAGGGGGCGATCAGCCCCAGCATTTT. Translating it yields CAWSTGGDQPQHF.